This TCR beta chain was captured by sequencing in a study of T cells in Graves' hyperthyroidism and ophthalmopathy. Across the study: Any treatment followed the collection of peripheral blood at initial diagnosis.

Stable disease denoted Graves' hyperthyroidism without ophthalmopathy progression within 18 months. General observations from the study: A model of 13 V-J pairs discriminated ophthalmopathy from stable hyperthyroidism.

This clonotype was counted only a few times. Its specificity is not known. A much larger clone is a single base away; this may be a read error. The CDR3 regions of TCR beta were amplified from RNA transcripts. The primer set for the first-round RT-PCR of the TCR CDR3 was HTBI. One entry per CDR3 protein, called by TCRdb with MiXCR from the multiplex PCR reads. Among about 560,000 distinct CDR3 sequences listed, around 17% were seen once. The sequenced sample consisted of blood. This clonotype was obtained from a woman between 18 and 29 years old with Graves' hyperthyroidism.

In DNA form, the CDR3 reads TGCGCCAGCAGCCCTGACCTCGGTGCGCGGGTCAATCAGCCCCAGCATTTT. It yields the protein CASSPDLGARVNQPQHF. The chain is built from TRBV4-3 and TRBJ1-5; no reliable D call. The CDR3 runs 17 residues. CDR1 is LGHNA, CDR2 YSLEER, per germline. V was cut by 4 bases and J by 3 bases, with 19 bases left in between.